The 15 T cell receptor beta chains reported below all come from one sample, sequenced in a study of blood T cell repertoires in COVID-19. Repertoires were generated with immunoSEQ multiplex PCR, while TCRdb's copy carries only in-frame clones and drops some. The table includes some 220,000 clones, 80% detected once. The sequencing input was peripheral blood. The receptors originated from a woman aged 65 to 85 with acute or convalescent COVID-19.

CDR3 in DNA: TGTGCCGCTAACCGGGACTATCTGACAGATACGCAGTATTTT. It specifies CAANRDYLTDTQYF. The gene calls are TRBV10-3 and TRBJ2-3; 7 bases align to TRBD2. CDR3 length: 14 residues. J lost 3 bases, V lost 11 bases, and 11 bases had no gene match. CDR1 is ENHRY, CDR2 SYGVKD, per germline.

This sequence joins TRBV6-5 and TRBJ2-7; TRBD1 is a possible D gene (5 bases). Trimming stripped 5 bases from V and 3 bases from J, with 14 bases between. The CDR3 extends over 14 amino acids. Germline V CDR1 and CDR2: MNHEY, SVGAGI. CDR3 bases: TGTGCCAGCAGTCGGTCACAGGTTATCTACGAGCAGTACTTC. This encodes CASSRSQVIYEQYF.

The genes are TRBV10-2 and TRBJ2-1, with TRBD2 matching 12 bases. V dropped 8 bases and J dropped 7; count of bases not matched to a gene: 9. The germline V gene encodes CDR1 WSHSY and CDR2 SAAADI. The CDR3 consists of 15 residues. CDR3 DNA sequence: TGCGCCAGCGGTGCTAGCGGGGGGGCGGGGAATGAGCAGTTCTTC. Translating gives CASGASGGAGNEQFF.

This clone has just one count. The chain couples TRBV10-3 to TRBJ2-7; 9 nucleotides match TRBD2. The CDR3 has 14 amino acids. Germline values: CDR1 ENHRY, CDR2 SYGVKD. The ends lost 5 bases at V and 4 bases at J; junction bases unmatched: 6. The CDR3 DNA is TGTGCCATCAGTCAGCTAGCGGGGTCTTACGAGCAGTACTTC. It codes for CAISQLAGSYEQYF.

In DNA form, the CDR3 reads TGTGCCAGCAGTTACTCTGGGTCAGGGGGAGATGAAAAACTGTTTTTT. Residues: CASSYSGSGGDEKLFF. The J gene is TRBJ1-4, the V gene TRBV6-5, with TRBD1 matching over 7 bases. This CDR3 is 16 amino acids long. V dropped 0 bases and J dropped 6; count of bases not matched to a gene: 7. Germline V lookup: CDR1 MNHEY, CDR2 SVGAGI.

This rearrangement joins TRBV7-3 to TRBJ2-1; TRBD1 matches at 9 bases. Germline CDR1 reads SGHTA; CDR2 reads FQGTGA. The V segment lost 5 bases and the J segment 7 bases; nucleotides outside the gene matches: 12. This CDR3 region has 16 residues. The CDR3 bases are TGTGCCAGCAGCCCCCTTTCCGGACAGGGGTCGAATGAGCAGTTCTTC. This gives the protein CASSPLSGQGSNEQFF. The complete variable domain, with remaining parts taken from reference TRBV7-3 and TRBJ2-1, reads GAGVSQTPSNKVTEKGKYVELRCDPISGHTALYWYRQSLGQGPEFLIYFQGTGAADDSGLPNDRFFAVRPEGSVSTLKIQRTERGDSAVYLCASSPLSGQGSNEQFFGPGTRLTVL.

The CDR3 reads CASSGVSAFF. DNA for the CDR3: TGTGCCAGCAGCGGGGTTTCTGCTTTCTTT. The rearrangement joins TRBV6-5 to TRBJ1-1; D remains unclear. The CDR3 is 10 residues long. Trimming took off 6 bases at V and 11 bases at J, with 10 bases between the two ends. CDR1 is MNHEY and CDR2 is SVGAGI in the germline V gene.

This clone was found once. This chain connects TRBV28 to TRBJ2-1, with 8 bases fitting TRBD2. This CDR3 is 16 amino acids long. V trimming: 2 bases; J trimming: 7 bases; junction bases outside the gene matches: 10. The germline V gene encodes CDR1 MDHEN and CDR2 SYDVKM. The CDR3 protein is CASSLIRAGGGNEQFF. CDR3 DNA: TGTGCCAGCAGTTTAATCCGGGCGGGGGGCGGAAATGAGCAGTTCTTC.

J is TRBJ2-2 and V is TRBV25-1, with 8 positions matching TRBD1. The CDR3 sequence is 14 residues long. The V and J ends lost 5 bases and 6 bases, in that order; junction bases with no gene match: 5. The germline CDR1 and CDR2 sequences are MGHDK and SYGVNS. The CDR3 nucleotides read TGTGCCAGCAGTCAAGCCAGGGGGCCCGGGGAGCTGTTTTTT. Amino acid sequence: CASSQARGPGELFF.

V is TRBV2 and J is TRBJ1-1; D is unclear. Trimming took 4 bases from V and 5 from J, leaving 14 bases between them. The length of the CDR3 is 14 residues. Germline CDR1 is SNHLY and CDR2 is FYNNEI. The CDR3 DNA follows: TGTGCCAGCAGTGCGAGTGGATCGGGTACTGAAGCTTTCTTT. This encodes CASSASGSGTEAFF.

The count of this clone is one. The chain uses TRBV7-2 and TRBJ2-7; 8 positions agree with TRBD1. This CDR3 is built from 14 residues. Trimming took 3 bases from V and 3 from J; bases not matched to a gene: 4. Germline loops: CDR1 SGHTA, CDR2 FQGNSA. This chain's CDR3 is CASSFGTGGYEQYF. CDR3 DNA sequence: TGTGCCAGCAGCTTCGGGACAGGTGGCTACGAGCAGTACTTC.

This chain connects TRBV18 to TRBJ2-3; TRBD2 matches at 14 bases. Per germline, CDR1 KGHSH and CDR2 LQKENI. Trimming took 0 bases from V and 8 from J; bases not matched to a gene: 4. The CDR3 runs 16 residues. The DNA of the CDR3 is TGTGCCAGCTCACCACCCGGGACTAGCGGGGGCACTACGCAGTATTTT. It yields the protein CASSPPGTSGGTTQYF.

This rearrangement joins TRBV11-2 to TRBJ2-7; no firm D call. V was cut by 1 base and J by 7 bases, with 11 bases left in between. The CDR3 length is 13 residues. The germline gives CDR1 SGHAT, CDR2 FQNNGV. This chain's CDR3 is CASSLGLESEQYF. CDR3 coding DNA: TGTGCCAGCAGCTTAGGGTTAGAGTCAGAGCAGTACTTC.

The chain links TRBV10-3 to TRBJ1-1, with 7 bases identical to TRBD1. The CDR3 has 13 amino acids. Germline V gene data show CDR1 as ENHRY and CDR2 as SYGVKD. The V and J ends lost 10 bases and 4 bases, in that order; junction bases with no gene match: 9. The DNA of the CDR3 is TGTGCCACAGACAGGGAGGCGGGCACTGAAGCTTTCTTT. This codes for CATDREAGTEAFF.

As for this clone: The sample carries other DNA sequences with the same CDR3. This sequence joins TRBV4-1 and TRBJ2-1, with 12 bases that match TRBD1. V was pared by 3 bases and J by 6 bases, with 3 bases of the junction left unmatched. Germline CDR1 and CDR2: MGHRA and YSYEKL. The CDR3 length is 15 residues. CDR3 in DNA: TGCGCCAGCAGCCAGGGACAGGGGGCGTCCAATGAGCAGTTCTTC. Amino acid sequence: CASSQGQGASNEQFF.